This TCR beta chain was obtained from a study of cytomegalovirus exposure and HLA in healthy donors. In the study overall: Findings of an earlier analysis included roughly 120 million unique TCR beta sequences from 200 million or so T cells. Broader study findings: One variant, a missense change in DCLRE1C, was linked in a later analysis to TCR beta V- and J-gene trimming. 164 TCR beta chains were listed as cytomegalovirus-associated.

This PCR relied on a set of 60 Vbeta primers and 13 Jbeta primers. Method: immunoSEQ multiplex PCR; TCRdb's copy keeps in-frame clones and lacks some. The table has around 140,000 clones, roughly four fifths seen once. Between the trimmed V and J ends, which lost 11 bases and 10 bases, there was a span of 21 bases. The CDR3 has 13 residues. CDR1 and CDR2 (germline): MGHRA, YSYEKL. About this clone itself: Its antigen is not known.

The sample taken for sequencing was PBMCs. The sequence was collected from a woman between 45 and 60 years old in good health and CMV-seropositive. The chain has TRBV4-1 and TRBJ2-1, with D maybe TRBD2 (7 bases). The CDR3 DNA is TGCGCCTGCTCACGGGGGGCTCTTCTCGAGCAGTTCTTC. It specifies CACSRGALLEQFF.